This T cell receptor (beta chain) was captured by sequencing in a study of CD8+CD57+ T cells in acquired aplastic anemia. Profiling of TCR beta VDJ combinations and CDR3 sequences used genomic DNA as template. TCRdb reanalysed the reads using MiXCR and keeps one entry per CDR3 protein. This table holds tens of thousands of distinct CDR3 sequences, roughly 72% found once. Whoever was chosen for sequencing had shown CD8+CD57+ cell expansion by flow cytometry. V was pared by 2 bases and J by 10 bases, with 6 bases between. This CDR3 is 11 amino acids long. Germline V gene data show CDR1 as SGHTA and CDR2 as FQGNSA.

The specimen was sorted CD4+, CD8+, or CD8+CD57+ T cells (not recorded which) from PBMCs. The sequence was collected from a human donor with aplastic anemia. J is TRBJ2-1 and V is TRBV7-2; D remains unclear. CDR3 in amino acids: CASSLIEEQFF. CDR3 bases: TGTGCCAGCAGCTTAATCGAAGAGCAGTTCTTC.